This TCR beta chain came from a study of cytomegalovirus exposure and HLA in healthy donors. Study as a whole: Among the roughly 400 genotyped donors, 65% to 90% were placed in the Caucasian-associated ancestry cluster. Broader study findings: Because they were indistinguishable, some V segments, including TRBV6-2 and TRBV6-3, were excluded. The classifier reportedly diagnosed cytomegalovirus status with high sensitivity and specificity. V- and J-gene trimming of TCR beta was linked (in a later analysis) to a missense DCLRE1C variant.

Researchers ran the PCR with 60 Vbeta and 13 Jbeta primers. The assay was immunoSEQ multiplex PCR, and TCRdb's table has in-frame clones only and misses some. The sample records around 160,000 clones, more than 65% being singletons. V lost 7 bases, J lost 4 bases, and 3 bases stayed unmatched. The CDR3 totals 12 residues. Germline V CDR1 and CDR2: ENHRY, SYGVKD. Note on this clone: Its antigen is not known.

The chain is built from TRBV10-3 and TRBJ1-2; 7 bases agree with TRBD1. The source is a young man in good health and CMV-seropositive. The specimen was PBMCs. The CDR3 DNA is TGTGCCATCAAAGGGACAGCCTATGGCTACACCTTC. This encodes CAIKGTAYGYTF.